This T cell receptor beta chain was sequenced in a study of CD8 T cells in Susac syndrome. The multiple sclerosis control cohort comprised treatment-naive individuals presenting with stable or active relapsing-remitting disease. RNA, at about 0.45 to 1 ug, was reverse transcribed with random hexamers. TCRdb used MiXCR to reprocess the immunoSEQ multiplex PCR reads, holding one entry per CDR3 protein. The sample records 210,000 or so distinct CDR3 sequences, 92% being singletons. The CDR3 is 13 residues long. V was pared by 2 bases and J by 7 bases, with 9 bases between. J is TRBJ2-1 and V is TRBV12-3 or TRBV12-4; no reliable D call. The source of this sequence is a human donor with multiple sclerosis. Material for sequencing was CD8+ T cells from PBMCs. CDR3 sequence (DNA): TGTGCCAGCAGTTTATCCCCCAAAAATGAGCAGTTCTTC. Translating gives CASSLSPKNEQFF.